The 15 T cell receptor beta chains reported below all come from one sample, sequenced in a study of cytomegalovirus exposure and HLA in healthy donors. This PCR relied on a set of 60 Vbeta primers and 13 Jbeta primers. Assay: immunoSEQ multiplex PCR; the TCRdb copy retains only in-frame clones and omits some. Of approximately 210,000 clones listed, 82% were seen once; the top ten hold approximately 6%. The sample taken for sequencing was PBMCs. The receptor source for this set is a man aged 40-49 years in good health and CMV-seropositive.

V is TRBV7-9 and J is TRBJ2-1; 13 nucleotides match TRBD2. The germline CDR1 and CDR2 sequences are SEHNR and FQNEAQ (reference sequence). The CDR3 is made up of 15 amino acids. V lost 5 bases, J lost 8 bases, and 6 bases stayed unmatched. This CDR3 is CASSVGTSGIDEQFF. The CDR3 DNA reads TGTGCCAGCAGCGTCGGGACTAGCGGGATCGATGAGCAGTTCTTC.

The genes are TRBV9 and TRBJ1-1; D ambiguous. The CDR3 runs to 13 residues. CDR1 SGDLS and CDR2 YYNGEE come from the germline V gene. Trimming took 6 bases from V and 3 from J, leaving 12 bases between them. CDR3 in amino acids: CASTLGMDTEAFF. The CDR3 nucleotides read TGTGCCAGCACCCTGGGCATGGACACTGAAGCTTTCTTT.

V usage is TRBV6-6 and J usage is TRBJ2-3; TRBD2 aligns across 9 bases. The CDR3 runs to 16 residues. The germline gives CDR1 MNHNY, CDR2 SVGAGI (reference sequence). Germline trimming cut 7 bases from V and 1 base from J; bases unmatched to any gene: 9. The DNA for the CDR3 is TGTGCCAGCATAGCTAGCGGGACGAAACGCACAGATACGCAGTATTTT. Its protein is CASIASGTKRTDTQYF.

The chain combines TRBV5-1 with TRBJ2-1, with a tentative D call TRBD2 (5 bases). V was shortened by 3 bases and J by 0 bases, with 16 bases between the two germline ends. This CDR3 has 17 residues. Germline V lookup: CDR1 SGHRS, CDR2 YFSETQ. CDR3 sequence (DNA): TGCGCCAGCAGCTACCGCGAAGCGGCAAGCTCCTACAATGAGCAGTTCTTC. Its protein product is CASSYREAASSYNEQFF.

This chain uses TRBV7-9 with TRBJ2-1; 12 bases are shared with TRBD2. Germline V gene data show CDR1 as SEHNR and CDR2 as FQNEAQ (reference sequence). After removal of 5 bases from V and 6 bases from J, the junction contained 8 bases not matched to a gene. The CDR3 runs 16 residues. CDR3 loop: CASSRPASGRANEQFF. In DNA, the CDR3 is TGTGCCAGCAGCCGCCCAGCTAGCGGGAGGGCCAATGAGCAGTTCTTC.

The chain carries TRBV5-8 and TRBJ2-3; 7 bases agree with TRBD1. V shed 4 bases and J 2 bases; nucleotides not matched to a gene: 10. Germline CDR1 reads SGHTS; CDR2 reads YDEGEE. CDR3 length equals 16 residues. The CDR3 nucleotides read TGTGCCAGCAGCCAGCGGACAGGAATAAACACAGATACGCAGTATTTT. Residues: CASSQRTGINTDTQYF.

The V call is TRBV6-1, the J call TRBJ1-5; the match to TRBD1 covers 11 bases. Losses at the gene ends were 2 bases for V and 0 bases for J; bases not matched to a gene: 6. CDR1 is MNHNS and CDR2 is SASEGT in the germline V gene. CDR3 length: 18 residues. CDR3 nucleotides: TGTGCCAGCAGTGAACAGGACAGGGGGCTTTATAGCAATCAGCCCCAGCATTTT. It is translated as CASSEQDRGLYSNQPQHF.

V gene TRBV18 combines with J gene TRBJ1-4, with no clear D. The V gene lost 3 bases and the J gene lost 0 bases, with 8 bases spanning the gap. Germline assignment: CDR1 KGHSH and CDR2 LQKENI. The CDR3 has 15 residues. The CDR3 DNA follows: TGTGCCAGCTCACCCCGACAAGCAACTAATGAAAAACTGTTTTTT. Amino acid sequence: CASSPRQATNEKLFF.

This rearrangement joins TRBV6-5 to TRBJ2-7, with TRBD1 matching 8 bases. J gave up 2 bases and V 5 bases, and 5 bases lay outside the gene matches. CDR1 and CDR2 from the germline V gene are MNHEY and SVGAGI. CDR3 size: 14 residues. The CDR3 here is CASSPGGFAYEQYF. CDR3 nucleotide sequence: TGTGCCAGCAGTCCAGGGGGCTTCGCCTACGAGCAGTACTTC.

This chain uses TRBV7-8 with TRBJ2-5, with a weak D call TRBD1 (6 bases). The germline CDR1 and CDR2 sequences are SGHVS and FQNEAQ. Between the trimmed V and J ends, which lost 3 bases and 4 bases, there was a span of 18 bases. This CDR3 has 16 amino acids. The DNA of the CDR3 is TGTGCCAGCAGCTTCCCAGCGCTCCAGGGGTCAGAGACCCAGTACTTC. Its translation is CASSFPALQGSETQYF.

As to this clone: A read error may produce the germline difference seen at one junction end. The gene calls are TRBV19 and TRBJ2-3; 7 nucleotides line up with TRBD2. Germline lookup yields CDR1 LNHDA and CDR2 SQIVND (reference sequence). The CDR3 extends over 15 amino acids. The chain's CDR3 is CVSSINGRFPDTQYF. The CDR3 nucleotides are TGTGTCAGTAGTATTAACGGGAGGTTCCCAGATACGCAGTATTTT.

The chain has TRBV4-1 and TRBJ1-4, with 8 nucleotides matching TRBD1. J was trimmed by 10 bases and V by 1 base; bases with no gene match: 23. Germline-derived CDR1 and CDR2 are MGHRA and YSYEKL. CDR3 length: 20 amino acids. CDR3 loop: CASSQAGGGQGNSKGGKLFF. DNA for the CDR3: TGCGCCAGCAGCCAAGCGGGGGGTGGACAGGGAAATTCTAAGGGAGGAAAACTGTTTTTT.

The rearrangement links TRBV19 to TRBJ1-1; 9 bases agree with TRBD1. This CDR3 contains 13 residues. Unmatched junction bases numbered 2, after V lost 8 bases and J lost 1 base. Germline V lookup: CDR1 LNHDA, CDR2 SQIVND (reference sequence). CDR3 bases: TGTGCCAGTGGGACAGGGACGAACACTGAAGCTTTCTTT. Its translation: CASGTGTNTEAFF.

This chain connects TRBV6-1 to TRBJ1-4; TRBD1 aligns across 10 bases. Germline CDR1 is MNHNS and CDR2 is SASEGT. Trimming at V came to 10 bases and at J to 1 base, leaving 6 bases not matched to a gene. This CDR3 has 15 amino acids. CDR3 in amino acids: CATSRTGGTNEKLFF. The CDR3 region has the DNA TGTGCCACATCCAGGACAGGGGGAACTAATGAAAAACTGTTTTTT.

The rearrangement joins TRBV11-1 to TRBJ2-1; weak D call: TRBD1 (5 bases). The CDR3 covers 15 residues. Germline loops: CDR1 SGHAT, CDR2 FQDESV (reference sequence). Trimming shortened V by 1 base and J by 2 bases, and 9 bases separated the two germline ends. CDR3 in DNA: TGTGCCAGCAGCTTAGGGGTAGGGGCCTACAATGAGCAGTTCTTC. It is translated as CASSLGVGAYNEQFF.